The source of this T cell receptor (beta chain) is a study of blood T cell repertoires in COVID-19. The wider study: Collection of acute and convalescent COVID-19 samples took place in the United States, Italy and Spain. PBMCs, B-cell-depleted T cells, or T cells provided the cDNA or gDNA that made up the material.

Germline loops: CDR1 MGHRA, CDR2 YSYEKL. CDR3 length: 17 amino acids. V was pared by 0 bases and J by 4 bases, with 6 bases of the junction left unmatched. Under the authors' procedure: Estimates of nucleated cell counts were drawn from the amplification of reference gene primers. Assay used: immunoSEQ multiplex PCR; TCRdb lists only in-frame clones, some missing. V and J calls and clone size follow that table, whereas D and trimming were derived from the DNA. The sample contains fewer than 300,000 clones, over 80% of which appear only once. The specimen sequenced was peripheral blood. The TCR sequence derives from a woman aged 70-85 years with active or convalescent COVID-19. The chain employs TRBV4-1 and TRBJ2-2, with 9 positions matching TRBD1. CDR3 nucleotide sequence: TGCGCCAGCAGCCAAGATTGGGACAGGGTCAGCACCGGGGAGCTGTTTTTT. This sequence encodes CASSQDWDRVSTGELFF.